This T cell receptor beta chain was obtained from a study of blood T cell repertoires in COVID-19. Study details: Sample material is recorded as cDNA or gDNA derived from T cells, B-cell-depleted T cells, or PBMCs.

Clinical histories supplied by participants themselves formed the basis of cohort assignment. The recovered donors of Cohort 3 showed two negative PCRs, clearance, or symptom resolution. The CDR3 has 17 residues. The V and J ends lost 4 bases and 0 bases respectively, with 16 bases between them. Germline values: CDR1 KGHSH, CDR2 LQKENI. In the original workflow: Amplifying reference gene primers gave estimates of nucleated cell counts. The assay was immunoSEQ multiplex PCR, and TCRdb's table has in-frame clones only and misses some. V and J calls and clone size come straight from that table; D and trimming were deduced from the DNA. This table holds hundreds of thousands of clones, roughly 89% found once.

Sequences were obtained from PBMCs or T cells enriched from blood (not recorded which). The source of this sequence is a woman aged 40 to 49 who had recovered from COVID-19. This chain links TRBV18 with TRBJ2-1; D possibly corresponds to TRBD1 (6 bases). The CDR3 DNA reads TGTGCCAGCTCACACGACCGGGACACTAGCTCCTACAATGAGCAGTTCTTC. This encodes CASSHDRDTSSYNEQFF. Drawing the rest from reference TRBV18 and TRBJ2-1, the complete variable domain is NAGVMQNPRHLVRRRGQEARLRCSPMKGHSHVYWYRQLPEEGLKFMVYLQKENIIDESGMPKERFSAEFPKEGPSILRIQQVVRGDSAAYFCASSHDRDTSSYNEQFFGPGTRLTVL.